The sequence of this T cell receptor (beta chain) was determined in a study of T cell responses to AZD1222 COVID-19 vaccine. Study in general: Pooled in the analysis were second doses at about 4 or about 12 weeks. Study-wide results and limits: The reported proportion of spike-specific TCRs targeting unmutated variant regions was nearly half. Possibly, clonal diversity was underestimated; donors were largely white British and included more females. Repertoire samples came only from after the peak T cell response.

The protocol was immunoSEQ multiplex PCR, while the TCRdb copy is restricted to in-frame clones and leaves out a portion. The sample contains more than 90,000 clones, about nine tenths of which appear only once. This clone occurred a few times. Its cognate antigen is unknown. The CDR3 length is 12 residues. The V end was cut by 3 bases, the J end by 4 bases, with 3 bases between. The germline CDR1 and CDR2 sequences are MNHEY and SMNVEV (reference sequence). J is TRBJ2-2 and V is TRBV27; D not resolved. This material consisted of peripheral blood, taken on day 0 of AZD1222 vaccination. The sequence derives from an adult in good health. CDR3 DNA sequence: TGTGCCAGCAGTTTTATCACCGGGGAGCTGTTTTTT. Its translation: CASSFITGELFF.